Listed here is a single T cell receptor (beta chain). Germline V CDR1 and CDR2: SGHRS, YFSETQ. The CDR3 has 14 amino acids. Trimming took 3 bases from V and 8 from J, leaving 17 bases between them. Construction of TCR beta libraries relied on iRepertoire HTBI primers and on Arm-PCR targeting CDR3 regions. TCRdb reprocessed the multiplex PCR reads with MiXCR, giving one entry per CDR3 protein. The data show 530,000 or so distinct CDR3 sequences, with more than 15% seen just once and 12% held by the top ten. Regarding time point: newly diagnosed GD, antithyroid drugs for less than 3 months. PBMC-extracted RNA yielded the TCR library. This sample stems from a study of regulatory T cells in long-lasting Graves disease. The same data also contributed to another study, on T cells in Graves' hyperthyroidism and ophthalmopathy.

The sample consisted of peripheral blood mononuclear cells (PBMCs), taken at new diagnosis, from a patient treated with antithyroid drugs. V gene TRBV5-1 combines with J gene TRBJ1-2, with D maybe TRBD1 (5 bases). This receptor was taken from a man between 18 and 29 years old with Graves disease. The CDR3 loop is CASSYGTGTGGYTF. CDR3 DNA sequence: TGCGCCAGCAGCTACGGGACGGGAACGGGGGGCTACACCTTC.